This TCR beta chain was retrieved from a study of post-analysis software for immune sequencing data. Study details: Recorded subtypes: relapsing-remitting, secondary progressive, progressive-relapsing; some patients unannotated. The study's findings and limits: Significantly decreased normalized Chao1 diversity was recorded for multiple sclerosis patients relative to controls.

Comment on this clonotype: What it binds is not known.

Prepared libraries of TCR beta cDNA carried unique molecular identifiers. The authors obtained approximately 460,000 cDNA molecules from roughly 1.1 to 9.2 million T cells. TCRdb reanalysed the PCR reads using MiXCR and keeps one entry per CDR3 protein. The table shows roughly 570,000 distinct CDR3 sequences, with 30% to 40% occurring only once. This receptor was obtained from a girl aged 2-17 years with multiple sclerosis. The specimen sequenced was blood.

The CDR3 DNA reads TGTGCCAGCAGCCAAGGTACGGGACAGTACTATGGCTACACCTTC. It is translated as CASSQGTGQYYGYTF. This chain links TRBV3-1 with TRBJ1-2, with 7 nucleotides matching TRBD1. The germline V gene encodes CDR1 LGHDT and CDR2 YNNKEL (reference sequence). This CDR3 contains 15 residues. With V trimmed by 1 base and J by 3 bases, 5 bases remained unmatched.